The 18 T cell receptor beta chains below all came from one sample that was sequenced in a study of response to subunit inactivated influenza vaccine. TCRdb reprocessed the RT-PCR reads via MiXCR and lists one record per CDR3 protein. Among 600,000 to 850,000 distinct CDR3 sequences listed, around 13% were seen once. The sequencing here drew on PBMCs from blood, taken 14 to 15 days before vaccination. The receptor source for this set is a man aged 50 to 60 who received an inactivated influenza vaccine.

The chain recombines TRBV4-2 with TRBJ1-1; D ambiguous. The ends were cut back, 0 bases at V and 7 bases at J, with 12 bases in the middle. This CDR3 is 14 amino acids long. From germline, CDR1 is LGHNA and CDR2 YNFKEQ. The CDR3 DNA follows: TGTGCCAGCAGCCAAGATCCACAATCTCGTGAAGCTTTCTTT. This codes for CASSQDPQSREAFF.

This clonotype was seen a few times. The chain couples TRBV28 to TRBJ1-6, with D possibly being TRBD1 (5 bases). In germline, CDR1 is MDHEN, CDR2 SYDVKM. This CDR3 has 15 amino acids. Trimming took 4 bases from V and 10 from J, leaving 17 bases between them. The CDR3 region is CASSSIRVDGSPLHF. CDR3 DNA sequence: TGTGCCAGCAGTTCCATCAGGGTAGATGGATCACCCCTCCACTTT.

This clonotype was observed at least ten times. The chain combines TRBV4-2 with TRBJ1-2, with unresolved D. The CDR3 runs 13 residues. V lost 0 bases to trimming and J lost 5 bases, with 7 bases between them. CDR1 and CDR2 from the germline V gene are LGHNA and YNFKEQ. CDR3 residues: CASSQDPVYGYTF. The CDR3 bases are TGTGCCAGCAGCCAAGATCCGGTTTATGGCTACACCTTC.

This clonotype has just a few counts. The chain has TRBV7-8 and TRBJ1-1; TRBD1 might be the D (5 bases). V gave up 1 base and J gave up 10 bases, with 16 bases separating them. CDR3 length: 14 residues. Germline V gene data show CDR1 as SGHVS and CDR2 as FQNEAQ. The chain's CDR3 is CASSLESGQGTAFF. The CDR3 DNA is TGTGCCAGCAGCTTAGAATCGGGGCAGGGTACAGCTTTCTTT.

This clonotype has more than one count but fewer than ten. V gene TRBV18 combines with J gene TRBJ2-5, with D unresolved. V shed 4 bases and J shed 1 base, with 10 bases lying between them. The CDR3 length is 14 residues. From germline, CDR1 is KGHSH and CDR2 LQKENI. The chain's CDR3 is CASSLRRSQETQYF. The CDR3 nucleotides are TGTGCCAGCTCACTGCGACGGTCCCAAGAGACCCAGTACTTC.

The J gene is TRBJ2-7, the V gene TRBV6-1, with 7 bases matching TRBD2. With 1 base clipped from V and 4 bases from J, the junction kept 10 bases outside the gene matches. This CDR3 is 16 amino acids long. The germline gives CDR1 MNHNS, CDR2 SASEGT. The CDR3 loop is CASSEEAGLGSYEQYF. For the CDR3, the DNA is TGTGCCAGCAGTGAAGAAGCGGGGTTGGGTAGTTACGAGCAGTACTTC.

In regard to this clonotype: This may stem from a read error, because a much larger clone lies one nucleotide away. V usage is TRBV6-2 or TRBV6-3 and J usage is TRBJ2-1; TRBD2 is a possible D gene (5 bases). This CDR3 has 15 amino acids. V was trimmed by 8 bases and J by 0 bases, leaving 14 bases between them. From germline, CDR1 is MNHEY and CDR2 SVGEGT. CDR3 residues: CASGPQGSSYNEQFF. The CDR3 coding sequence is TGTGCCAGCGGTCCCCAAGGGAGCTCCTACAATGAGCAGTTCTTC.

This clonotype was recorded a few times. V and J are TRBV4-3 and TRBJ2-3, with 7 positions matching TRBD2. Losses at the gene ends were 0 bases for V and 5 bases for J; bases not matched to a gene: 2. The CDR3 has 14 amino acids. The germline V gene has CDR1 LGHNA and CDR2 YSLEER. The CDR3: CASSQEGGVDTQYF. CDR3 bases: TGCGCCAGCAGCCAAGAGGGGGGGGTAGATACGCAGTATTTT.

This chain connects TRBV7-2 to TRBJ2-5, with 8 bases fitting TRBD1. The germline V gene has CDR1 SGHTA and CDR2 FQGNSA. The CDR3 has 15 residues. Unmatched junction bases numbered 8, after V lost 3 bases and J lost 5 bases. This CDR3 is CASSFRTGFRETQYF. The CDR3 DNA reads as TGTGCCAGCAGCTTCAGGACAGGGTTTCGGGAGACCCAGTACTTC.

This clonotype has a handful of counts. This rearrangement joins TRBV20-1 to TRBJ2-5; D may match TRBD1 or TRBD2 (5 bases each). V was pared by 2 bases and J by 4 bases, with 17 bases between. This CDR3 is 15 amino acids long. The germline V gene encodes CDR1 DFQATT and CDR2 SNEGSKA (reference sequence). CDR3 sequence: CSARSGGAIAETQYF. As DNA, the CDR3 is TGCAGTGCTAGAAGTGGGGGAGCGATCGCAGAGACCCAGTACTTC.

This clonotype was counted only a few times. As DNA, the CDR3 is TGCAGTGCTAGAGTCCCTGGTTACACAGATACGCAGTATTTT. Translating gives CSARVPGYTDTQYF. The chain links TRBV20-1 to TRBJ2-3; D not certain. Trimming shortened V by 1 base and J by 2 bases, and 10 bases separated the two germline ends. The CDR3 totals 14 residues. Germline lookup yields CDR1 DFQATT and CDR2 SNEGSKA (reference sequence).

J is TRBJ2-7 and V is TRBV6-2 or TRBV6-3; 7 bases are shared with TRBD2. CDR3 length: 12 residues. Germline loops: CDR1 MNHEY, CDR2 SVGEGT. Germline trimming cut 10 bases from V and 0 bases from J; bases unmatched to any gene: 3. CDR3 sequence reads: CATRDYSYEQYF. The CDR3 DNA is TGTGCCACCAGGGACTACTCCTACGAGCAGTACTTC.

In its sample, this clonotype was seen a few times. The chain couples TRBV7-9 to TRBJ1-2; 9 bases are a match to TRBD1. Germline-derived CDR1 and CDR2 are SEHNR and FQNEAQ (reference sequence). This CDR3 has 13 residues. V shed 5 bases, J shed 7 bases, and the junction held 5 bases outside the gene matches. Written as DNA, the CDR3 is TGTGCCAGCAGCCCACAGACAGGGGGTGGCTACACCTTC. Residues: CASSPQTGGGYTF.

The CDR3: CSARSSLKVDYEQYF. DNA for the CDR3: TGCAGTGCTAGAAGCAGTCTTAAAGTAGACTACGAGCAGTACTTC. The chain joins TRBV20-1 to TRBJ2-7; unclear D gene. Trimming left V 2 bases short and J 3 bases short, with 17 bases between. CDR1 is DFQATT, CDR2 SNEGSKA, per germline (reference sequence). The CDR3 extends over 15 amino acids.

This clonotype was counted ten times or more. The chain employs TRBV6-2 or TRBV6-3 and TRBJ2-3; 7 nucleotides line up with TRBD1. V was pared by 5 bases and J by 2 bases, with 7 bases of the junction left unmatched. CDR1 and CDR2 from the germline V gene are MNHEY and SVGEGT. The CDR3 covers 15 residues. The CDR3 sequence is CASSRGQTLTDTQYF. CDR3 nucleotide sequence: TGTGCCAGCAGTCGGGGACAGACCCTCACAGATACGCAGTATTTT.

This chain's CDR3 is CASSQEAASYNEQFF. CDR3 nucleotides: TGTGCCAGCAGCCAAGAGGCGGCCTCCTACAATGAGCAGTTCTTC. The V and J genes are TRBV14 and TRBJ2-1; D is uncertain. From germline, CDR1 is SGHDN and CDR2 FVKESK. Trimming pared 0 bases from V and 0 bases from J, leaving 6 bases between. The CDR3 has 15 amino acids.

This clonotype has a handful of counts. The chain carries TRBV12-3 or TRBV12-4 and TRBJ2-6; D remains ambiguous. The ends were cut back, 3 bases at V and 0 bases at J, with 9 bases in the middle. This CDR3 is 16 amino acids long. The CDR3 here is CASSFTLPSGANVLTF. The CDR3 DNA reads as TGTGCCAGCAGTTTCACTCTTCCCTCTGGGGCCAACGTCCTGACTTTC.

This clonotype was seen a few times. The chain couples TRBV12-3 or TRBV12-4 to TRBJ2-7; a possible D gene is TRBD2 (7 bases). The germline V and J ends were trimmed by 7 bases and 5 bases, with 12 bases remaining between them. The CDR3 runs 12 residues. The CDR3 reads CASKGGGNEQYF. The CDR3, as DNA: TGTGCCAGCAAGGGCGGGGGCAACGAGCAGTACTTC.